The 2 T cell receptor beta chains given below trace back to one sample, sequenced in a study of T cells and copy number aberrations in small-cell lung cancer. This table comes from immunoSEQ multiplex PCR, and its TCRdb copy is limited to in-frame clones, with some not included. The sample contains 6,000 or so clones, approximately 76% of which appear only once. The sequenced sample was tumor tissue. These receptors originate from a man between 50 and 59 years old with small cell lung cancer.

This clone was counted between two and nine times. This chain uses TRBV7-3 with TRBJ2-1; 7 bases align to TRBD2. The junction had 11 bases not matched to a gene; V was cut back by 5 bases and J by 4 bases. This CDR3 contains 16 residues. The V gene's germline CDR1 is SGHTA and CDR2 FQGTGA. CDR3 nucleotides: TGTGCCAGCAGCCTAGAGGGGCTAGCGGATTACAATGAGCAGTTCTTC. Its translation is CASSLEGLADYNEQFF.

The chain links TRBV4-2 to TRBJ2-3; TRBD2 matches 8 bases. The CDR3 is 15 residues long. After removal of 6 bases from V and 6 bases from J, the junction contained 11 bases not matched to a gene. In germline, CDR1 is LGHNA, CDR2 YNFKEQ. This chain's CDR3 is CASRDEWREVDTQYF. The DNA of the CDR3 is TGTGCCAGCAGGGACGAGTGGCGGGAGGTCGATACGCAGTATTTT.